The clone carrying this T cell receptor beta chain has a count of ten or more. Its specificity is not known. Hyperthyroidism was newly diagnosed in patients aged 18 to 65 (duration under 2 months). The CDR3 runs 14 residues. Germline V CDR1 and CDR2: MDHEN, SYDVKM. The V segment lost 5 bases and the J segment 6 bases; nucleotides outside the gene matches: 5. TCR beta CDR3 sequences were amplified from RNA transcripts. The primer set for the first-round RT-PCR of the TCR CDR3 was HTBI. TCRdb re-called the multiplex PCR reads with MiXCR, one entry per CDR3 protein. The table lists some 740,000 distinct CDR3 sequences, 14% of them singletons, with more than 8.5% in the top ten. These data belong to a study of T cells in Graves' hyperthyroidism and ophthalmopathy. Findings of the study overall: Progression to ophthalmopathy was predicted a median of approximately 6.4 months early. Patients with ophthalmopathy were separated from those with stable hyperthyroidism by a 13 V-J model.

Sequenced material: blood. This TCR was recovered from a woman aged 18-35 years with Graves' hyperthyroidism. The J gene is TRBJ2-2, the V gene TRBV28; 8 bases fit TRBD1. DNA of the CDR3: TGTGCCAGCAGTGAATGGACAGGGTCCGGGGAGCTGTTTTTT. Protein product: CASSEWTGSGELFF.